The 14 T cell receptor beta chains below all came from one sample that was sequenced in a study of blood T cell repertoires in COVID-19. Assay: immunoSEQ multiplex PCR; the TCRdb copy retains only in-frame clones and omits some. This sample has about 160,000 clones, with 85% found just once. Sequenced input: peripheral blood. The receptors stem from a human donor with acute or convalescent COVID-19. The donor label of this sample is uncertain.

In this sample, this clone turned up once. CDR3 sequence reads: CASSLRLRSTDTQYF. The CDR3 coding sequence is TGTGCCAGCAGCTTGAGACTGCGTAGCACAGATACGCAGTATTTT. The rearrangement links TRBV5-4 to TRBJ2-3; D is unresolved. Trimming cost V 1 base and J 0 bases, with 9 bases left between them. Germline V lookup: CDR1 SGHNT, CDR2 YYREEE (reference sequence). This CDR3 is 15 amino acids long.

The V call is TRBV18, the J call TRBJ2-7; the D gene is possibly TRBD2 (6 bases). The V end was cut by 8 bases, the J end by 0 bases, with 17 bases between. Germline lookup yields CDR1 KGHSH and CDR2 LQKENI. CDR3 length: 15 amino acids. The DNA of the CDR3 is TGTGCCAGCCATTCTAGCGTCCGCTCCTCCTACGAGCAGTACTTC. Translating gives CASHSSVRSSYEQYF.

The rearrangement joins TRBV28 to TRBJ2-7, with 7 bases that match TRBD1. This CDR3 is built from 15 residues. From germline, CDR1 is MDHEN and CDR2 SYDVKM. With 10 bases clipped from V and 2 bases from J, the junction kept 14 bases outside the gene matches. Here the CDR3 reads CAIQPGTENPYEQYF. The CDR3 DNA is TGTGCCATCCAACCCGGGACAGAAAACCCCTACGAGCAGTACTTC.

The chain employs TRBV7-3 and TRBJ2-3; a possible D gene is TRBD2 (7 bases). Between the trimmed V and J ends, which lost 0 bases and 11 bases, there was a span of 15 bases. Germline CDR1 reads SGHTA; CDR2 reads FQGTGA. This CDR3 has 14 residues. The CDR3 coding sequence is TGTGCCAGCAGCTTAACGGAGGGGGTAGCGGGGCAGTATTTT. This encodes CASSLTEGVAGQYF. Full variable domain (rest looked up from reference TRBV7-3 and TRBJ2-3): GAGVSQTPSNKVTEKGKYVELRCDPISGHTALYWYRQSLGQGPEFLIYFQGTGAADDSGLPNDRFFAVRPEGSVSTLKIQRTERGDSAVYLCASSLTEGVAGQYFGPGTRLTVL.

V usage is TRBV5-1 and J usage is TRBJ2-3; tentatively, D is TRBD1 (5 bases). The CDR3 spans 14 residues. Trimming shortened V by 3 bases and J by 3 bases, and 11 bases separated the two germline ends. Germline-derived CDR1 and CDR2 are SGHRS and YFSETQ. The CDR3 region has the DNA TGCGCCAGCAGCTCAACTTACAGGACAGATACGCAGTATTTT. Translated, it gives CASSSTYRTDTQYF.

This chain connects TRBV7-2 to TRBJ1-6, with 8 bases fitting TRBD1. V dropped 6 bases and J dropped 10; count of bases not matched to a gene: 14. The CDR3 extends over 16 amino acids. From germline, CDR1 is SGHTA and CDR2 FQGNSA. CDR3 loop: CASSPTGGQVGSPLHF. The CDR3 bases are TGTGCCAGCAGTCCGACGGGGGGACAGGTTGGATCACCCCTCCACTTT.

The chain joins TRBV6-5 to TRBJ1-1; 9 nucleotides line up with TRBD1. After removal of 4 bases from V and 1 base from J, the junction contained 4 bases not matched to a gene. Germline V CDR1 and CDR2: MNHEY, SVGAGI. The CDR3 has 15 amino acids. DNA of the CDR3: TGTGCCAGCAGTTTTCTGGGACAGGGGAACACTGAAGCTTTCTTT. This sequence encodes CASSFLGQGNTEAFF.

This clone was seen just once. This chain links TRBV9 with TRBJ1-3, with D tentatively TRBD1 (5 bases). V lost 0 bases to trimming and J lost 0 bases, with 13 bases between them. Germline CDR1 and CDR2: SGDLS and YYNGEE. This CDR3 has 17 residues. The CDR3 DNA follows: TGTGCCAGCAGCGTAGGACAGAGATCTTCCTCTGGAAACACCATATATTTT. Translating gives CASSVGQRSSSGNTIYF.

This clone was found a few times. This CDR3 is also generated by other DNA sequences in the sample. The CDR3 reads CASSLTGGNQPQHF. The CDR3 DNA reads TGTGCCAGCAGTTTGACAGGGGGCAATCAGCCCCAGCATTTT. V gene TRBV28 combines with J gene TRBJ1-5, with 8 bases aligning to TRBD1. The V segment lost 3 bases and the J segment 2 bases; nucleotides outside the gene matches: 0. CDR1 and CDR2 (germline): MDHEN, SYDVKM. The CDR3 contains 14 residues.

The rearrangement joins TRBV7-9 to TRBJ2-1, with 11 bases fitting TRBD2. From germline, CDR1 is SEHNR and CDR2 FQNEAQ (reference sequence). The CDR3 runs to 13 residues. J gave up 10 bases and V 7 bases, and 6 bases lay outside the gene matches. Here the CDR3 reads CASINSGGAEQFF. The DNA of the CDR3 is TGTGCCAGCATCAATAGCGGGGGGGCGGAGCAGTTCTTC.

This chain connects TRBV7-2 to TRBJ1-3; D is undetermined. CDR1 and CDR2 from the germline V gene are SGHTA and FQGNSA. V was pared by 1 base and J by 5 bases, with 9 bases between. The CDR3 is 14 residues long. CDR3 sequence reads: CASSLGRGRNTIYF. For the CDR3, the DNA is TGTGCCAGCAGCTTAGGTAGAGGTAGAAACACCATATATTTT.

The chain has TRBV6-5 and TRBJ2-2; the D gene is possibly TRBD1 (6 bases). The germline V and J ends were trimmed by 4 bases and 2 bases, with 11 bases remaining between them. The germline V gene has CDR1 MNHEY and CDR2 SVGAGI. The CDR3 totals 15 residues. The CDR3 reads CASSSLQGNTGELFF. The CDR3, as DNA: TGTGCCAGCAGTTCATTACAGGGAAACACCGGGGAGCTGTTTTTT.

The chain links TRBV12-5 to TRBJ1-6; D call uncertain. The CDR3 loop spans 14 amino acids. Looked up from germline, CDR1 is LGHNT and CDR2 is FRNRAP. V shed 4 bases and J shed 6 bases, with 10 bases lying between them. The CDR3 reads CASGYVGSNSPLHF. In DNA form, the CDR3 reads TGTGCTAGTGGTTACGTGGGCTCTAATTCACCCCTCCACTTT. Variable domain in full (rest from reference TRBV12-5 and TRBJ1-6): DARVTQTPRHKVTEMGQEVTMRCQPILGHNTVFWYRQTMMQGLELLAYFRNRAPLDDSGMPKDRFSAEMPDATLATLKIQPSEPRDSAVYFCASGYVGSNSPLHFGNGTRLTVT.

The V and J genes are TRBV28 and TRBJ2-7; TRBD1 matches 8 bases. CDR1 and CDR2 from the germline V gene are MDHEN and SYDVKM. This CDR3 is 16 amino acids long. The V gene end was trimmed by 5 bases and the J gene end by 3 bases; junction bases not matched to a gene: 12. The DNA for the CDR3 is TGTGCCAGCAGTATCCTCGACAGGGGAAGGGTCTACGAGCAGTACTTC. Its protein product is CASSILDRGRVYEQYF.